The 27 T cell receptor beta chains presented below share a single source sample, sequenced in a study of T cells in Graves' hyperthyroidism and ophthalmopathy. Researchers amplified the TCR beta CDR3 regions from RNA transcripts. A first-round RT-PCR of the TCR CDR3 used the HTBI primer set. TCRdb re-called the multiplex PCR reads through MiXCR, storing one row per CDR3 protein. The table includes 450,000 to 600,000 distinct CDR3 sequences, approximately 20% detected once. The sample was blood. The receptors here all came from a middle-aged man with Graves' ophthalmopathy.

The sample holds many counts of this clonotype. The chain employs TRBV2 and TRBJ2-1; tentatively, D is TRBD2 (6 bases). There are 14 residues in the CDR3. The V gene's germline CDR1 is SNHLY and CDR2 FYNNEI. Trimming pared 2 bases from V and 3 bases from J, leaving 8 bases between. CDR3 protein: CASSEFGGYNEQFF. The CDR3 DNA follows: TGTGCCAGCAGTGAATTCGGGGGCTACAATGAGCAGTTCTTC.

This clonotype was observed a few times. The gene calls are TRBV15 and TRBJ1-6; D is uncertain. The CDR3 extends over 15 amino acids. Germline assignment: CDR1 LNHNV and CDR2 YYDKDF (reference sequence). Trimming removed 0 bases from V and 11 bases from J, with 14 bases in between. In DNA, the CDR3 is TGTGCCACCAGCAGAGAGAGGGAGGTGTGGACACCCCTCCACTTT. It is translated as CATSREREVWTPLHF.

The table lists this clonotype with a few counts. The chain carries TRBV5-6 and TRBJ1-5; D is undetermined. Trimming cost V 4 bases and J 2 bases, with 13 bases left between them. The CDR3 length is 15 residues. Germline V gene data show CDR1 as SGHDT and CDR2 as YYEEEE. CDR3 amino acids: CASSRLLQRNQPQHF. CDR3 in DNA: TGTGCCAGCAGCCGATTGTTGCAGCGCAATCAGCCCCAGCATTTT.

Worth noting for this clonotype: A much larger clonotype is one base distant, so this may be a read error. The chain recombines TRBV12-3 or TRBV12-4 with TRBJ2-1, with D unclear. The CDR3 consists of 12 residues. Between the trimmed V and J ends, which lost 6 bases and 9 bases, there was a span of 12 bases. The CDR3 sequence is CASSVSRSEQFF. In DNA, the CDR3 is TGTGCCAGCAGCGTGTCGCGCAGTGAGCAGTTCTTC.

CDR3 amino acids: CASSSGPRKFAYNSPLHF. The CDR3 bases are TGTGCCAGCAGCTCCGGACCGCGAAAATTTGCCTATAATTCACCCCTCCACTTT. The rearrangement links TRBV28 to TRBJ1-6; D not resolved. The CDR3 is 18 residues long. Trimming took 6 bases from V and 2 from J, leaving 20 bases between them. CDR1 MDHEN and CDR2 SYDVKM come from the germline V gene.

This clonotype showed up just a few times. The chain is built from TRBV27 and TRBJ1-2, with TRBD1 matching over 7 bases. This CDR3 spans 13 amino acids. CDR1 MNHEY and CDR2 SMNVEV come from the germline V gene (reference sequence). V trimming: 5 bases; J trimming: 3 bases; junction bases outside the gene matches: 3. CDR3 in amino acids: CASSAGQHYGYTF. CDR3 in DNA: TGTGCCAGCAGTGCGGGACAGCACTATGGCTACACCTTC.

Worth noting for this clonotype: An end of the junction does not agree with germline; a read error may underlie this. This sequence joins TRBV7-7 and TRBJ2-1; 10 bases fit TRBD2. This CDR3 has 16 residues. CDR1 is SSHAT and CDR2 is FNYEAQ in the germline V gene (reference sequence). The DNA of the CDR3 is TGTGCTAGCAGCTTGGCCGGGACTAGCGACCACAATGAGCAGTTCTTC. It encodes CASSLAGTSDHNEQFF.

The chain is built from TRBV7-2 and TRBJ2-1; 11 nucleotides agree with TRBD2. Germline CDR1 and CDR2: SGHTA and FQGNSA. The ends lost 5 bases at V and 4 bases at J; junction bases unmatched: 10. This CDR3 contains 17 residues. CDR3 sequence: CASSPPPGTSGYNEQFF. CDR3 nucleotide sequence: TGTGCCAGCAGCCCCCCGCCCGGGACTAGCGGTTACAATGAGCAGTTCTTC.

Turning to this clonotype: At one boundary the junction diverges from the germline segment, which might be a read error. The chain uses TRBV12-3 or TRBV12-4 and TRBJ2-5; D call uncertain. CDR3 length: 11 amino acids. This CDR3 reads CASSLAETRYF. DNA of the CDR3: TGTGCCAGCAGTTTAGCAGAGACCCGGTACTTC.

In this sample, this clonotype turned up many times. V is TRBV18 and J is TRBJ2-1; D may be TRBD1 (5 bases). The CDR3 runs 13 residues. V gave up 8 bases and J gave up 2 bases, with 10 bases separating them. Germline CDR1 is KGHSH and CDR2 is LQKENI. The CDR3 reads CASATVPYNEQFF. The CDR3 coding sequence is TGTGCCAGCGCGACAGTCCCCTACAATGAGCAGTTCTTC.

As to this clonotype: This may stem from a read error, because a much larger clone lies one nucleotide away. The CDR3 sequence: CASSPRLDGAGTQYF. DNA for the CDR3: TGTGCCAGCAGCCCCAGGTTGGACGGAGCAGGTACGCAGTATTTT. The V and J genes are TRBV11-2 and TRBJ2-3; D is undetermined. The CDR3 is made up of 15 amino acids. Germline values: CDR1 SGHAT, CDR2 FQNNGV. V lost 5 bases to trimming and J lost 8 bases, with 20 bases between them.

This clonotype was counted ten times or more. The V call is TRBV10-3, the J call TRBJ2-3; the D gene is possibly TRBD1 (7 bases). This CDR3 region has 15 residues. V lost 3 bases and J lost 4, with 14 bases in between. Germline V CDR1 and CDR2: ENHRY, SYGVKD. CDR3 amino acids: CAISDRGRTSDTQYF. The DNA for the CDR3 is TGTGCCATCAGTGACAGGGGGAGGACATCAGATACGCAGTATTTT.

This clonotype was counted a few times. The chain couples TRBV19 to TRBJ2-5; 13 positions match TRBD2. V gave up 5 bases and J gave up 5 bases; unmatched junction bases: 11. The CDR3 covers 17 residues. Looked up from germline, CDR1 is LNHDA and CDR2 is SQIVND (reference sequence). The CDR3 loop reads CASSVRSGTSGVETQYF. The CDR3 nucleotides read TGTGCCAGTAGTGTGAGAAGCGGGACTAGCGGGGTGGAGACCCAGTACTTC.

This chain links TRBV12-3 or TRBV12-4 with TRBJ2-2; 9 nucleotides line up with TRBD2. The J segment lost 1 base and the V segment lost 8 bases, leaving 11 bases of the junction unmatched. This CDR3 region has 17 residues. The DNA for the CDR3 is TGTGCCAGCCTCCTGGGCGCGGGAGGGCGGAACACCGGGGAGCTGTTTTTT. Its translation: CASLLGAGGRNTGELFF.

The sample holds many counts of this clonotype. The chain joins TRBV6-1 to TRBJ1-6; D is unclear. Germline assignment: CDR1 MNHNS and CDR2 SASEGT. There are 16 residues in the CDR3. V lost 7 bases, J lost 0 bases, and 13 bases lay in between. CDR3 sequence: CASKGVQSSYNSPLHF. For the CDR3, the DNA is TGTGCCAGCAAGGGCGTACAGAGCTCCTATAATTCACCCCTCCACTTT.

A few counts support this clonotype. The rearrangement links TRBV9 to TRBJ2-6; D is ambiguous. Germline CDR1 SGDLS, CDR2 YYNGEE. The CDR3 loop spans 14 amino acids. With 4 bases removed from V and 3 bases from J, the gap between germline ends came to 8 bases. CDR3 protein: CASSRTGGANVLTF. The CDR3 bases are TGTGCCAGCAGCCGCACCGGTGGGGCCAACGTCCTGACTTTC.

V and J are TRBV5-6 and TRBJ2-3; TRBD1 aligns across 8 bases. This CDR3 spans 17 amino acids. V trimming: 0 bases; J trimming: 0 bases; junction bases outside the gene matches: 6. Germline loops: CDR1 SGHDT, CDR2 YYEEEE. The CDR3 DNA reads TGTGCCAGCAGCTTGGGAGGGACAGGCAAAAGCACAGATACGCAGTATTTT. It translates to CASSLGGTGKSTDTQYF. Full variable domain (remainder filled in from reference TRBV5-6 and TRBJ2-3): DAGVTQSPTHLIKTRGQQVTLRCSPKSGHDTVSWYQQALGQGPQFIFQYYEEEERQRGNFPDRFSGHQFPNYSSELNVNALLLGDSALYLCASSLGGTGKSTDTQYFGPGTRLTVL.

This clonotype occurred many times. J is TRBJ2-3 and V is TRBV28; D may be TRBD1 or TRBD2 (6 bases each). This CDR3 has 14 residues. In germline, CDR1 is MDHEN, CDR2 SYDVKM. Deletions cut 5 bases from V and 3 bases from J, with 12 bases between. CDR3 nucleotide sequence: TGTGCCAGCAGTGAGGGGGGCGTGACAGATACGCAGTATTTT. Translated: CASSEGGVTDTQYF. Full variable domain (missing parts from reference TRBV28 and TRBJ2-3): DVKVTQSSRYLVKRTGEKVFLECVQDMDHENMFWYRQDPGLGLRLIYFSYDVKMKEKGDIPEGYSVSREKKERFSLILESASTNQTSMYLCASSEGGVTDTQYFGPGTRLTVL.

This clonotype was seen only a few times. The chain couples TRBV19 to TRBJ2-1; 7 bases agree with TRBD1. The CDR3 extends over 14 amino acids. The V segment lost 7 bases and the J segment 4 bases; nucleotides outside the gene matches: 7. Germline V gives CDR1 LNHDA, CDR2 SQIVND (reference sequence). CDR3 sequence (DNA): TGTGCCAGTAAGGCACAGGGGATTTACAATGAGCAGTTCTTC. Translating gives CASKAQGIYNEQFF. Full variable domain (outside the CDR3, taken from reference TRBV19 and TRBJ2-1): DGGITQSPKYLFRKEGQNVTLSCEQNLNHDAMYWYRQDPGQGLRLIYYSQIVNDFQKGDIAEGYSVSREKKESFPLTVTSAQKNPTAFYLCASKAQGIYNEQFFGPGTRLTVL.

The CDR3 DNA sequence: TGTGCCACCCGGCGCGGGGGGGCCAATGAGCAGTTCTTC. It yields the protein CATRRGGANEQFF. The rearrangement links TRBV10-3 to TRBJ2-1; TRBD2 aligns across 9 bases. CDR1 ENHRY and CDR2 SYGVKD come from the germline V gene. The trim removed 10 bases at V and 6 bases at J, leaving 7 bases unmatched. CDR3 length: 13 amino acids.

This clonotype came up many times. This CDR3 is CASSLNSQETQYF. DNA for the CDR3: TGTGCCAGCAGCTTAAACAGCCAAGAGACCCAGTACTTC. This sequence joins TRBV7-2 and TRBJ2-5; no clear D gene. This CDR3 has 13 residues. Trimming removed 2 bases from V and 1 base from J, with 5 bases in between. CDR1 and CDR2 (germline): SGHTA, FQGNSA.

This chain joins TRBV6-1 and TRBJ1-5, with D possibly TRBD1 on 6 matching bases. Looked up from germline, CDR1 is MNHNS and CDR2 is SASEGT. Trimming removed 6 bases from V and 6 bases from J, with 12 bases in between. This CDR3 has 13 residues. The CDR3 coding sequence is TGTGCCAGCAGACAGGGTCTTGGTCAGCCCCAGCATTTT. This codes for CASRQGLGQPQHF.

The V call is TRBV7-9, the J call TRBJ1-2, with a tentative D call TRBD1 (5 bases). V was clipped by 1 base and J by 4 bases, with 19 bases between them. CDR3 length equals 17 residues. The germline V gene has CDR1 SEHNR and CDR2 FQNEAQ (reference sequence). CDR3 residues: CASSLDRGGMEPYGYTF. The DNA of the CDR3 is TGTGCCAGCAGCTTAGATCGTGGGGGGATGGAGCCCTATGGCTACACCTTC.

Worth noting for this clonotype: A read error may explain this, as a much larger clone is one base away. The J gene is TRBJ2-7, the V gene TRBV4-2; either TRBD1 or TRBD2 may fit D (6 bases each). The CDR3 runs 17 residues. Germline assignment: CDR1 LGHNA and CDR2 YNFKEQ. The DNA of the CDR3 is TGTGCCAGCAACCAAGGGGGACGGGCCGGGGGAGCTGGGGAGCAGTACTTC. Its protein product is CASNQGGRAGGAGEQYF.

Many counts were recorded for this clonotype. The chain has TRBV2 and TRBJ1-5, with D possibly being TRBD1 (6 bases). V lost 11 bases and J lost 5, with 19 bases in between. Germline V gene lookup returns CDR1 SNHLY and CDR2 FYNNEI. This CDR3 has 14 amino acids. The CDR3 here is CAGTRTAGDQPQHF. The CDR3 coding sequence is TGTGCCGGAACCAGGACAGCGGGGGATCAGCCCCAGCATTTT.

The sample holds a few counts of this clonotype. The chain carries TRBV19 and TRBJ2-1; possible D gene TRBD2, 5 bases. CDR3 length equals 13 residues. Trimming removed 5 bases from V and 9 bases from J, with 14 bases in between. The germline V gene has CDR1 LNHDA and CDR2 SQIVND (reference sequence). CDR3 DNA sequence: TGTGCCAGTAGTCCCGGGCCCCGGGGTGAGCAGTTCTTC. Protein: CASSPGPRGEQFF.

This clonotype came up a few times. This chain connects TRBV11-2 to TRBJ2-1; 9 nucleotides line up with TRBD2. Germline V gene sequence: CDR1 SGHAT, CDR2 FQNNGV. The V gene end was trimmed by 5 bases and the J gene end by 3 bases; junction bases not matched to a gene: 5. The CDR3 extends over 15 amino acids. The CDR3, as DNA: TGTGCCAGCAGCCCTAGCGGGGAGGTCTACAATGAGCAGTTCTTC. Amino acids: CASSPSGEVYNEQFF.